The rows below give T cell receptor beta chains drawn from one sample of a study of T cell responses to AZD1222 COVID-19 vaccine. Here immunoSEQ multiplex PCR was the method, and the copy in TCRdb shows in-frame clones only, minus some. The sample lists some 95,000 clones; 88% were seen once. The specimen was peripheral blood, collected 28 days after the second AZD1222 dose. The receptors here all came from an adult who received the AZD1222 COVID-19 vaccine. Both conserved end residues are part of each CDR3. D genes are given only for firm matches. Clone size, where shown, is once, few, many, or a class for clones that have expanded.

>TRBJ2-1|NA|NA|TRBV25-1|14
CASRAGSSYNEQFF
TGTGCCAGCAGAGCGGGCAGCTCCTACAATGAGCAGTTCTTC
>TRBJ1-2|NA|TRBD1|TRBV28|13
CASGTGANYGYTF
TGTGCCAGCGGGACAGGGGCTAACTATGGCTACACCTTC
>TRBJ1-1|few|TRBD1|TRBV6-5|14
CASRLTGMNTEAFF
TGTGCCAGCAGGTTGACAGGGATGAACACTGAAGCTTTCTTT
>TRBJ2-1|NA|NA|TRBV7-9|15
CASSLGSLRGPEQFF
TGTGCCAGCAGCTTAGGGTCGCTTCGGGGTCCTGAGCAGTTCTTC
>TRBJ1-5|NA|TRBD1|TRBV18|14
CASSQDRGKQPQHF
TGTGCCAGCTCACAGGACAGGGGGAAACAGCCCCAGCATTTT
>TRBJ1-4|NA|TRBD1|TRBV19|16
CASSILPGQGSEKLFF
TGTGCCAGTAGTATCCTTCCGGGACAGGGGTCGGAAAAACTGTTTTTT
>TRBJ2-7|NA|TRBD1|TRBV19|14
CASSNSGTGNEQYF
TGTGCCAGTAGTAATTCCGGGACAGGGAACGAGCAGTACTTC
>TRBJ1-2|NA|NA|TRBV15|13
CATSSRGDWGYTF
TGTGCCACCAGCAGCCGGGGGGATTGGGGCTACACCTTC
>TRBJ1-2|NA|NA|TRBV30|14
CAWTKNSGAEGYTF
TGTGCCTGGACCAAAAATTCTGGGGCCGAGGGCTACACCTTC
>TRBJ2-2|NA|NA|TRBV6-5|13
CASSRDVWGELFF
TGTGCCAGCAGCAGGGACGTCTGGGGGGAGCTGTTTTTT
>TRBJ2-1|NA|TRBD2|TRBV19|14
CASSTGGLLNEQFF
TGTGCCAGTAGTACGGGGGGGCTTCTCAATGAGCAGTTCTTC
>TRBJ1-3|NA|NA|TRBV6-6|17
CASSPSPGSVSGNTIYF
TGTGCCAGCAGTCCCTCTCCAGGATCTGTGTCTGGAAACACCATATATTTT
>TRBJ2-2|NA|NA|TRBV7-2|14
CASSSTSGTGELFF
TGTGCCAGCAGCTCGACGTCGGGTACCGGGGAGCTGTTTTTT
>TRBJ2-7|once|TRBD2|TRBV15|15
CATSRGASGIGEQYF
TGTGCCACCAGCAGAGGCGCTAGCGGGATCGGCGAGCAGTACTTC
>TRBJ1-6|NA|NA|TRBV4-1|20
CASSQEEFRGVGSYNSPLHF
TGCGCCAGCAGCCAAGAAGAGTTCAGGGGAGTAGGCTCCTATAATTCACCCCTCCACTTT
>TRBJ1-5|few|TRBD1|TRBV7-6|15
CASSLSPGGSQPQHF
TGTGCCAGCAGCTTAAGTCCAGGGGGCAGCCAGCCCCAGCATTTT
>TRBJ1-1|NA|NA|TRBV9|14
CASSVDVGGTEAFF
TGTGCCAGCAGCGTAGACGTGGGGGGCACTGAAGCTTTCTTT
>TRBJ2-2|NA|NA|TRBV5-1|18
CASSLVPVQGGVGGELFF
TGCGCCAGCAGCTTGGTTCCTGTACAAGGAGGGGTTGGCGGGGAGCTGTTTTTT
>TRBJ1-2|NA|NA|TRBV4-1|15
CASSQVVTSNYGYTF
TGCGCCAGCAGCCAAGTCGTTACGAGTAACTATGGCTACACCTTC
>TRBJ2-1|NA|TRBD1|TRBV4-1|16
CASSPARDRGLNEQFF
TGCGCCAGCAGCCCTGCTAGGGACAGGGGTTTAAATGAGCAGTTCTTC
>TRBJ2-5|NA|TRBD2|TRBV28|15
CASSPSGTLQETQYF
TGTGCCAGCAGCCCTAGCGGGACACTCCAAGAGACCCAGTACTTC
>TRBJ2-1|NA|TRBD2|TRBV10-2|17
CASRRTSGRGTYNEQFF
TGCGCCAGCAGACGGACTAGCGGGAGAGGTACCTACAATGAGCAGTTCTTC
>TRBJ1-2|NA|NA|TRBV19|11
CASREDYGYTF
TGTGCCAGTAGAGAGGACTATGGCTACACCTTC
>TRBJ2-3|NA|TRBD2|TRBV29-1|12
CSASGGTDTQYF
TGCAGCGCTAGCGGGGGGACAGATACGCAGTATTTT
>TRBJ1-5|once|NA|TRBV6-5|13
CASGDQRDQPQHF
TGTGCCAGCGGGGACCAGCGGGATCAGCCCCAGCATTTT